The sequence of this T cell receptor (beta chain) was determined in a study of shared clonotypes between healthy human individuals. About the study: CD4 naive and CD4 memory each took three plates per donor, while CD8 naive took two and CD8 memory one.

The naive CD8 population came from CD45RO-negative cells selected for CCR7, without terminally differentiated effector memory CD45RA+ cells. Measured with immunoSEQ multiplex PCR; TCRdb has only the in-frame clones, and not every one. The profile shows about 2.1 million clones, over 85% of them singletons. In the case of this clone: Its specificity is unknown.

The germline V gene encodes CDR1 LGHNA and CDR2 YNFKEQ. The CDR3 is made up of 13 amino acids. With 4 bases clipped from V and 11 bases from J, the junction kept 7 bases outside the gene matches. Findings of the study overall: Compared with clonotypes that all four donors shared, non-shared clonotypes had lower generation probabilities.

Sequenced input: naive CD8+ T cells from PBMCs. V gene TRBV4-2 combines with J gene TRBJ1-1; 10 positions match TRBD1. The sequence derives from a man aged 18 to 29 in good health. Some clones in this sample may be carry-over from other donors' samples. In DNA, the CDR3 is TGTGCCAGCAGCCTTTCCCTGGACAGGGGGGCTTTCTTT. It codes for CASSLSLDRGAFF.